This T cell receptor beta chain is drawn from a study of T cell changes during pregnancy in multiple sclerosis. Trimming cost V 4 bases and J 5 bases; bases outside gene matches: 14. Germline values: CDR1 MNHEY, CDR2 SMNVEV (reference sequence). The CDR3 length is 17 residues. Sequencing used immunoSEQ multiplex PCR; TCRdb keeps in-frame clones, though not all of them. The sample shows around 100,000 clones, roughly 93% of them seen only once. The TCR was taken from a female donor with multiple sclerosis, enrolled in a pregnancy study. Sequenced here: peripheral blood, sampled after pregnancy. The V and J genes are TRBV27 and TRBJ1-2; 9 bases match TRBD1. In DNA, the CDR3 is TGTGCCAGCAGTTCAGCGGGACAGGGTAGGGTCAGATATGGCTACACCTTC. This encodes CASSSAGQGRVRYGYTF.